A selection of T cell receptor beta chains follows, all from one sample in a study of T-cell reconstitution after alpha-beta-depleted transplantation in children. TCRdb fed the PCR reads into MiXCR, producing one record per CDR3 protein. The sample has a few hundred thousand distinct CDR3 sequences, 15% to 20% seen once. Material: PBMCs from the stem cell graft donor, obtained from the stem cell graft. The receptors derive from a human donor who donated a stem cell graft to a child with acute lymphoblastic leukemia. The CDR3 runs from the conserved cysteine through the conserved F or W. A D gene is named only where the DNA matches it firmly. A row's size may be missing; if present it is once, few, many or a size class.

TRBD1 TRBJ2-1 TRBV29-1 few CSVRTGNSNEQFF TGCAGCGTTAGGACAGGGAACTCTAATGAGCAGTTCTTC
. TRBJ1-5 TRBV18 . CASSPLDSNQPQHF TGTGCCAGCTCACCCCTAGATAGCAATCAGCCCCAGCATTTT
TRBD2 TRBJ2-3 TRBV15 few CATSSGLATDTQYF TGTGCCACCAGCAGTGGACTAGCCACAGATACGCAGTATTTT
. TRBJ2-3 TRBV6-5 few CASSYRYPGDTQYF TGTGCCAGCAGTTACCGCTACCCAGGGGATACGCAGTATTTT
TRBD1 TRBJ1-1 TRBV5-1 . CASSLRQGILNTEAFF TGCGCCAGCAGCTTGAGACAGGGTATCCTCAACACTGAAGCTTTCTTT
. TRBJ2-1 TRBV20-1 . CSTPQGIRGNEQFF TGCAGTACCCCCCAAGGCATTAGGGGGAATGAGCAGTTCTTC
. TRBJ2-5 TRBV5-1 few CASSRRGTPTGETQYF TGCGCCAGCAGCCGCCGAGGGACACCCACCGGGGAGACCCAGTACTTC
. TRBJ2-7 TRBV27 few CASSLLTVGEQYF TGTGCCAGCAGTTTACTGACAGTTGGGGAGCAGTACTTC
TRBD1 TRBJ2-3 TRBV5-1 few CASSFEGGFADTQYF TGCGCCAGCAGCTTCGAAGGGGGCTTTGCAGATACGCAGTATTTT
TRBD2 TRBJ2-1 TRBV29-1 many CSVEDSGLAGEWEQFF TGCAGCGTTGAAGATTCTGGTCTAGCGGGAGAATGGGAGCAGTTCTTC
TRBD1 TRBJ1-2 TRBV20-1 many CSASGTGTSDGYTF TGCAGTGCTAGCGGGACAGGTACTAGTGATGGCTACACCTTC
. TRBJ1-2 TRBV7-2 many CASSLIGAAYGYTF TGTGCCAGCAGCTTAATAGGGGCGGCCTATGGCTACACCTTC
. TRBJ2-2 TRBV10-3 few CAISESGAPGELFF TGTGCCATCAGTGAGTCAGGGGCCCCCGGGGAGCTGTTTTTT
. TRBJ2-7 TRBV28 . CASSSFEQYF TGTGCCAGCAGTTCATTCGAGCAGTACTTC
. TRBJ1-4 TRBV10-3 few CAISESQMSDNEKLFF TGTGCCATCAGTGAGTCCCAGATGTCTGATAATGAAAAACTGTTTTTT
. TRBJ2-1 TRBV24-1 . CATSDAWTYNEQFF TGTGCCACCAGTGACGCATGGACTTACAATGAGCAGTTCTTC
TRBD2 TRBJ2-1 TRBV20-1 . CSAYRLAGAHEQFF TGCAGTGCCTATAGACTAGCGGGAGCCCATGAGCAGTTCTTC
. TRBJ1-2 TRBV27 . CASSPNAGIDGYTF TGTGCCAGCAGTCCCAATGCAGGGATTGATGGCTACACCTTC
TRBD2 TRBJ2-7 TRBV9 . CASSVGGGSSSYEQYF TGTGCCAGCAGCGTAGGGGGCGGGAGTAGCTCCTACGAGCAGTACTTC
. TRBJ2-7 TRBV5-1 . CASSLGLGVAYEQYF TGCGCCAGCAGCTTGGGATTGGGCGTTGCCTACGAGCAGTACTTC
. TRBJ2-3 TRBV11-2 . CASRPDNLLDTQYF TGTGCCAGCCGACCGGACAACCTTTTGGATACGCAGTATTTT
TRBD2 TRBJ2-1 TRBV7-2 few CASSPLSGGYNEQFF TGTGCCAGCAGCCCACTGTCGGGGGGATACAATGAGCAGTTCTTC
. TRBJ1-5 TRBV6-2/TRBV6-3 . CASSRQGIRQPQHF TGTGCCAGCAGTCGGCAGGGTATACGTCAGCCCCAGCATTTT
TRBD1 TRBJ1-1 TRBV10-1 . CASSEVQGEGTEAFF TGCGCCAGCAGTGAAGTACAGGGGGAAGGGACTGAAGCTTTCTTT
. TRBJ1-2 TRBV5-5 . CASSPTSHGGYGYTF TGTGCCAGCAGCCCAACGTCGCATGGTGGCTATGGCTACACCTTC
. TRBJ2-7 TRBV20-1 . CSARWGGHSYEQYF TGCAGTGCTAGATGGGGCGGGCATTCCTACGAGCAGTACTTC
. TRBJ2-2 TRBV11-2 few CASSFRAGHTGELFF TGTGCCAGCAGCTTCCGGGCAGGGCACACCGGGGAGCTGTTTTTT
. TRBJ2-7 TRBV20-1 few CSARDRRGLLYEQYF TGCAGTGCTAGAGATCGGAGGGGGCTCCTCTACGAGCAGTACTTC
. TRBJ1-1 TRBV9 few CASSVGQGTEAFF TGTGCCAGCAGCGTAGGCCAGGGCACTGAAGCTTTCTTT
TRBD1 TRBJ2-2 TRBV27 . CASSPWTGGFSTGELFF TGTGCCAGCAGTCCTTGGACAGGGGGCTTTAGTACCGGGGAGCTGTTTTTT
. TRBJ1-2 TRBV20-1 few CSASDGVNYGYTF TGCAGTGCTTCGGACGGGGTTAACTATGGCTACACCTTC
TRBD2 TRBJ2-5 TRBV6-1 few CASSPLSGSAETQYF TGTGCCAGCAGTCCCCTTAGCGGGAGCGCAGAGACCCAGTACTTC
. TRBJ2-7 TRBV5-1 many CASSLPSYEQYF TGCGCCAGCAGCCTGCCTAGCTACGAGCAGTACTTC
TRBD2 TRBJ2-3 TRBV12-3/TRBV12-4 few CASSRGLAIDTQYF TGTGCCAGCAGTCGGGGACTAGCGATAGATACGCAGTATTTT
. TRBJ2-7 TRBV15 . CATSRLRTPHEQYF TGTGCCACCAGCAGACTCCGGACACCGCACGAGCAGTACTTC
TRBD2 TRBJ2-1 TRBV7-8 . CASSSLLAGRNEQFF TGTGCCAGCAGCTCCCTACTAGCGGGAAGGAATGAGCAGTTCTTC
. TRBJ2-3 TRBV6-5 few CASSYSRPKDTQYF TGTGCCAGCAGTTACTCCCGACCCAAAGATACGCAGTATTTT
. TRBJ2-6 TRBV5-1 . CASSWQSSGANVLTF TGCGCCAGCAGCTGGCAGAGCTCTGGGGCCAACGTCCTGACTTTC
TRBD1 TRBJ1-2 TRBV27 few CASSLRPGGFYGYTF TGTGCCAGCAGTTTGCGCCCAGGGGGGTTCTATGGCTACACCTTC
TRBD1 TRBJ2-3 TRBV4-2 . CASSQDQAQGADTQYF TGTGCCAGCAGCCAAGACCAAGCACAGGGGGCAGATACGCAGTATTTT
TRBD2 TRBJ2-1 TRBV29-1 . CSVEDRGGGTSPYNEQFF TGCAGCGTTGAAGATCGGGGTGGGGGGACTAGCCCATACAATGAGCAGTTCTTC
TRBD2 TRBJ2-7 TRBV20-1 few CSARVRGDESYEQYF TGCAGTGCTAGGGTTCGGGGGGACGAATCCTACGAGCAGTACTTC
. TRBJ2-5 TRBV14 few CASSQELGMGTAQETQYF TGTGCCAGCAGCCAAGAACTTGGGATGGGCACGGCCCAAGAGACCCAGTACTTC
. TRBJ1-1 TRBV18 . CASSPPNGMPEAFF TGTGCCAGCTCACCGCCGAACGGGATGCCTGAAGCTTTCTTT
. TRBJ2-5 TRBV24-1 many CATSGSVGMETQYF TGTGCCACCAGTGGTTCGGTAGGGATGGAGACCCAGTACTTC
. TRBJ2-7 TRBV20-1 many CSARDYEGGIYEQYF TGCAGTGCTAGAGATTATGAGGGGGGAATCTACGAGCAGTACTTC
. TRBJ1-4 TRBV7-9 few CASSPGSATNEKLFF TGTGCCAGCAGCCCTGGGAGCGCAACTAATGAAAAACTGTTTTTT
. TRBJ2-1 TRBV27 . CASSGQGGSQFF TGTGCCAGCAGTGGGCAAGGAGGGTCGCAGTTCTTC
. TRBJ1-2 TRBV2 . CASSAGGRLGYTF TGTGCCAGCAGTGCGGGGGGACGGCTTGGCTACACCTTC
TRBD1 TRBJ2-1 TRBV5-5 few CASSSQTGGKEYNEQFF TGTGCCAGCAGCTCCCAAACAGGGGGCAAGGAGTACAATGAGCAGTTCTTC